This paragraph covers one TCR beta chain sequence. The target antigen is unknown. The data were taken from a study of post-analysis software for immune sequencing data. Study background: Recorded disease courses covered relapsing-remitting, secondary progressive and progressive-relapsing multiple sclerosis. Some patients had no subtype annotation. Study observations and caveats: People with multiple sclerosis had a significantly lower normalized Chao1 diversity than controls did. Roughly five TRBV segments appeared more often in patients than in controls, and TRBV5-6, TRBV5-1 and TRBV20-1 were among these. Strong co-clustering by F measure linked samples that shared a preparation batch.

Prepared libraries of TCR beta cDNA carried unique molecular identifiers. A population of roughly 0.9 to 11 million T cells gave rise to approximately 500,000 cDNA molecules. MiXCR, run by TCRdb on the PCR reads, gives a single entry per CDR3 protein. The sample lists approximately 160,000 distinct CDR3 sequences; 30% were seen once. The CDR3 spans 15 residues. The chain carries TRBV12-3 or TRBV12-4 and TRBJ2-7; the D gene is possibly TRBD2 (6 bases). TRBJ2-1 matches the DNA end more closely, so the J call is doubtful. The source of this sequence is a girl between 5 and 17 years old with multiple sclerosis. Sequenced sample: blood. CDR3 nucleotides: TGTGCCAGCAGTAGAGTCCAGGAGGGATACAATGAGCAGTTCTTC. Its protein product is CASSRVQEGYNEQFF.